These 16 T cell receptor beta chains originate from one sample sequenced in a study of long-term antiretroviral therapy in people with HIV. The libraries were made with immunoSEQ v3.0 at survey level. Profiled with immunoSEQ multiplex PCR; TCRdb holds only in-frame clones, not every one. The table lists under 40,000 clones, roughly four fifths of them singletons. Sequenced material: unsorted PBMCs, taken 0.3 years after starting antiretroviral therapy. Receptor source: a man between 18 and 29 years old with HIV.

This chain joins TRBV6-6 and TRBJ1-1, with 7 nucleotides matching TRBD1. In germline, CDR1 is MNHNY, CDR2 SVGAGI (reference sequence). The V and J ends lost 5 bases and 3 bases, in that order; junction bases with no gene match: 9. The CDR3 totals 15 residues. For the CDR3, the DNA is TGTGCCAGCAGTCTCTTCGGAACAGGGGACACTGAAGCTTTCTTT. Residues: CASSLFGTGDTEAFF.

V is TRBV7-3 and J is TRBJ2-2; unclear D gene. V lost 5 bases and J lost 3, with 4 bases in between. The CDR3 contains 12 residues. CDR1 is SGHTA, CDR2 FQGTGA, per germline. The CDR3 coding sequence is TGTGCCAGCAGCCACGACACCGGGGAGCTGTTTTTT. It is translated as CASSHDTGELFF.

J is TRBJ2-1 and V is TRBV7-8, with 7 positions matching TRBD1. The V and J ends lost 5 bases and 9 bases, in that order; junction bases with no gene match: 7. This CDR3 spans 13 amino acids. Germline CDR1 reads SGHVS; CDR2 reads FQNEAQ. The CDR3 protein is CASSADRETEQFF. CDR3 in DNA: TGTGCCAGCAGCGCCGACAGGGAAACTGAGCAGTTCTTC.

This clone appeared once. The V call is TRBV10-1, the J call TRBJ1-3; D is possibly TRBD1 (6 bases). The germline V and J ends were trimmed by 10 bases and 4 bases, with 14 bases remaining between them. The germline gives CDR1 WNHNN, CDR2 SYGVQD (reference sequence). The CDR3 spans 13 residues. The CDR3 nucleotides read TGCGCCAAGTCGGGGGCCACAGGAAACACCATATATTTT. Translating gives CAKSGATGNTIYF.

The chain is built from TRBV4-1 and TRBJ2-1, with D possibly being TRBD2 (7 bases). The CDR3 loop spans 19 amino acids. The V end was cut by 0 bases, the J end by 3 bases, with 21 bases between. CDR1 is MGHRA, CDR2 YSYEKL, per germline. The CDR3 DNA reads TGCGCCAGCAGCCAAGATTCCATTAGGGGGGGCCTTCACTACAATGAGCAGTTCTTC. Translated: CASSQDSIRGGLHYNEQFF.

This chain uses TRBV6-5 with TRBJ1-1; D possibly corresponds to TRBD1 (6 bases). Germline V gene sequence: CDR1 MNHEY, CDR2 SVGAGI. V lost 11 bases to trimming and J lost 1 base, with 17 bases between them. CDR3 size: 14 residues. The CDR3 sequence: CASRGGGGNTEAFF. The CDR3 coding sequence is TGTGCCTCCCGAGGGGGGGGCGGGAACACTGAAGCTTTCTTT.

The rearrangement links TRBV4-2 to TRBJ2-2; no reliable D call. V lost 9 bases to trimming and J lost 6 bases, with 8 bases between them. The CDR3 is made up of 11 amino acids. Germline V gives CDR1 LGHNA, CDR2 YNFKEQ. The CDR3 DNA reads TGTGCCAGTTCGTGGGCCGGGGAGCTGTTTTTT. Its translation: CASSWAGELFF.

This chain joins TRBV19 and TRBJ2-7; the match to TRBD1 covers 11 bases. The CDR3 consists of 14 residues. Germline V lookup: CDR1 LNHDA, CDR2 SQIVND (reference sequence). V gave up 5 bases and J gave up 4 bases; unmatched junction bases: 4. This chain's CDR3 is CASSAGTGGYEQYF. CDR3 in DNA: TGTGCCAGTAGTGCCGGGACAGGGGGGTACGAGCAGTACTTC.

DNA of the CDR3: TGCGCCAGCAGCTTGGATGGACAGGGATTTGAAGCTTTCTTT. It yields the protein CASSLDGQGFEAFF. This rearrangement joins TRBV5-1 to TRBJ1-1, with 8 bases fitting TRBD1. The V segment lost 0 bases and the J segment 7 bases; nucleotides outside the gene matches: 5. Per germline, CDR1 SGHRS and CDR2 YFSETQ. CDR3 length: 14 amino acids.

The CDR3 DNA reads as TGTGCCAGCAGTGAAGGGTCGGGACAGTTCTTTTACGAGCAGTACTTC. Its translation is CASSEGSGQFFYEQYF. The rearrangement links TRBV6-1 to TRBJ2-7, with TRBD1 matching over 7 bases. Germline CDR1 reads MNHNS; CDR2 reads SASEGT. V was clipped by 1 base and J by 4 bases; unmatched bases: 10. This CDR3 contains 16 residues.

The CDR3 bases are TGTGCCAGCAGCGACGCCGGGACAGGGGGTGAAAAACTGTTTTTT. Translating gives CASSDAGTGGEKLFF. The chain carries TRBV11-2 and TRBJ1-4; TRBD1 agrees at 11 bases. Germline CDR1 is SGHAT and CDR2 is FQNNGV. V dropped 5 bases and J dropped 7; count of bases not matched to a gene: 6. The CDR3 consists of 15 residues.

The rearrangement joins TRBV5-6 to TRBJ1-2; 8 bases agree with TRBD1. This CDR3 spans 16 amino acids. V was clipped by 1 base and J by 5 bases; unmatched bases: 10. Germline V CDR1 and CDR2: SGHDT, YYEEEE. CDR3 protein: CASSLKGQGARYGYTF. Here the CDR3 DNA reads TGTGCCAGCAGCTTGAAGGGCCAGGGGGCAAGGTATGGCTACACCTTC.

The chain is built from TRBV6-5 and TRBJ2-1; a weak D match, TRBD2 (5 bases). Germline V gives CDR1 MNHEY, CDR2 SVGAGI. The length of the CDR3 is 13 residues. V was shortened by 5 bases and J by 5 bases, with 10 bases between the two germline ends. CDR3 sequence reads: CASSLGVDNEQFF. CDR3 nucleotide sequence: TGTGCCAGCAGTCTGGGAGTTGACAATGAGCAGTTCTTC.

The chain combines TRBV5-5 with TRBJ1-1; D is uncertain. This CDR3 has 15 amino acids. The germline V gene encodes CDR1 SGHKS and CDR2 YYEKEE (reference sequence). Trimming cost V 0 bases and J 3 bases, with 12 bases left between them. The CDR3 protein is CASSLVRGRYTEAFF. Written as DNA, the CDR3 is TGTGCCAGCAGCTTGGTCCGCGGGAGGTACACTGAAGCTTTCTTT.

This chain joins TRBV14 and TRBJ1-2, with TRBD1 matching over 7 bases. Losses at the gene ends were 4 bases for V and 0 bases for J; bases not matched to a gene: 5. Germline lookup yields CDR1 SGHDN and CDR2 FVKESK. This CDR3 contains 15 residues. Here the CDR3 DNA reads TGTGCCAGCAGCCGTCGAACAGGGGCTAACTATGGCTACACCTTC. Its protein is CASSRRTGANYGYTF.

This clone was recorded a few times. This rearrangement joins TRBV27 to TRBJ2-7; 7 bases line up with TRBD2. Germline V gene lookup returns CDR1 MNHEY and CDR2 SMNVEV (reference sequence). There are 13 residues in the CDR3. Germline trimming cut 6 bases from V and 5 bases from J; bases unmatched to any gene: 7. Written as DNA, the CDR3 is TGTGCCAGCAGCACCCTGGGAGGGAACGAGCAGTACTTC. This sequence encodes CASSTLGGNEQYF.